This TCR beta chain originates from a study of T cell repertoires in cytomegalovirus infection. Study as a whole: Evidence of both CMV infection and a matching HLA type came from public TCR beta signatures.

TCRdb used MiXCR to reprocess the reads, holding one entry per CDR3 protein. This sample has about 300,000 distinct CDR3 sequences, with roughly a quarter found just once. The CDR3 sequence is 14 residues long. Per germline, CDR1 SEHNR and CDR2 FQNEAQ (reference sequence). The clonotype was recovered from a human donor in good health (CMV status not recorded). Some clones in this sample may be carry-over from other donors' samples. The sample taken for sequencing was PBMCs. The V and J genes are TRBV7-9 and TRBJ2-3, with a weak D call TRBD1 (6 bases). The CDR3 DNA reads TGTGCTTTCCTTTCCGGCAGGGGTGCAGATACGCAGTATTTT. Protein product: CAFLSGRGADTQYF.